The 30 T cell receptor beta chains below all came from one sample that was sequenced in a study of brain T cells in children with intractable seizures. Only in-frame clones appear in the TCRdb table, and some are missing; sequencing was by immunoSEQ multiplex PCR. The repertoire has about 340,000 clones, about 94% of them found once; the top ten carry around 6%. The time point is: blood from clinic visit 5 months post-surgery; TSC patient then seizure free. This material consisted of peripheral blood, taken more than 4 months after surgery. The receptors originated from a boy younger than two with tuberous sclerosis and intractable seizures.

This clone was observed a handful of times. The chain has TRBV28 and TRBJ1-5, with 9 bases aligning to TRBD1. The V gene's germline CDR1 is MDHEN and CDR2 SYDVKM. The CDR3 extends over 16 amino acids. V shed 2 bases and J 0 bases; nucleotides not matched to a gene: 2. In DNA form, the CDR3 reads TGTGCCAGCAGTTTAGGGACAGGGCTTAGCAATCAGCCCCAGCATTTT. Its protein is CASSLGTGLSNQPQHF. The whole variable domain, filled in from reference TRBV28 and TRBJ1-5, reads DVKVTQSSRYLVKRTGEKVFLECVQDMDHENMFWYRQDPGLGLRLIYFSYDVKMKEKGDIPEGYSVSREKKERFSLILESASTNQTSMYLCASSLGTGLSNQPQHFGDGTRLSIL.

Regarding this clone: Other DNA variants within this sample encode the same CDR3. The chain joins TRBV12-3 or TRBV12-4 to TRBJ2-7, with no clear D. The V and J ends lost 6 bases and 4 bases respectively, with 7 bases between them. CDR3 length: 11 residues. The CDR3 DNA follows: TGTGCCAGCAGCTCTAGTTACGAGCAGTACTTC. Protein product: CASSSSYEQYF.

The chain uses TRBV11-2 and TRBJ1-6; D is unresolved. Germline loops: CDR1 SGHAT, CDR2 FQNNGV. Trimming took off 5 bases at V and 0 bases at J, with 8 bases between the two ends. This CDR3 contains 15 residues. The CDR3 region is CASSPGPSYNSPLHF. The CDR3 bases are TGTGCCAGCAGCCCCGGGCCCTCCTATAATTCACCCCTCCACTTT. The entire variable domain, with the rest obtained from reference TRBV11-2 and TRBJ1-6, is as follows: EAGVAQSPRYKIIEKRQSVAFWCNPISGHATLYWYQQILGQGPKLLIQFQNNGVVDDSQLPKDRFSAERLKGVDSTLKIQPAKLEDSAVYLCASSPGPSYNSPLHFGNGTRLTVT.

The chain employs TRBV29-1 and TRBJ2-5, with 15 bases that match TRBD2. This CDR3 is built from 19 residues. Looked up from germline, CDR1 is SQVTM and CDR2 is ANQGSEA. J was trimmed by 4 bases and V by 0 bases; bases with no gene match: 12. The CDR3 DNA follows: TGCAGCGTTGAAGATCCGGGACTAGCGGGAGGCACCCTGCGAGAGACCCAGTACTTC. The encoded protein is CSVEDPGLAGGTLRETQYF.

The chain employs TRBV6-5 and TRBJ2-1; TRBD1 matches 7 bases. V trimming: 4 bases; J trimming: 8 bases; junction bases outside the gene matches: 8. The CDR3 covers 14 residues. CDR1 and CDR2 from the germline V gene are MNHEY and SVGAGI. CDR3 sequence (DNA): TGTGCCAGCAGTTCCAAGGGGGCCCTCGATGAGCAGTTCTTC. As protein: CASSSKGALDEQFF.

This chain's CDR3 is CASSLAGSSNQPQHF. In nucleotides, the CDR3 is TGTGCCAGCAGCTTAGCTGGCAGTAGCAATCAGCCCCAGCATTTT. The chain carries TRBV7-6 and TRBJ1-5; unclear D gene. The CDR3 covers 15 residues. V was clipped by 0 bases and J by 0 bases, with 6 bases between them. CDR1 and CDR2 (germline): SGHVS, FNYEAQ. Combining the CDR3 with reference TRBV7-6 and TRBJ1-5 gives the whole variable domain GAGVSQSPRYKVTKRGQDVALRCDPISGHVSLYWYRQALGQGPEFLTYFNYEAQQDKSGLPNDRFSAERPEGSISTLTIQRTEQRDSAMYRCASSLAGSSNQPQHFGDGTRLSIL.

The gene calls are TRBV30 and TRBJ1-6; weak D call: TRBD1 (6 bases). This CDR3 is 14 amino acids long. Trimming removed 1 base at V and 6 bases at J, with 10 bases between. CDR1 is GTSNPN, CDR2 SVGIG, per germline (reference sequence). The CDR3 DNA sequence: TGTGCCTGGAGTGCGGGGACAAGTAATTCACCCCTCCACTTT. Its translation: CAWSAGTSNSPLHF.

This chain connects TRBV5-5 to TRBJ1-2, with D unclear. This CDR3 region has 13 residues. Germline CDR1 reads SGHKS; CDR2 reads YYEKEE (reference sequence). The V end was cut by 5 bases, the J end by 4 bases, with 12 bases between. CDR3 in DNA: TGTGCCAGCAGTTTTGATGGCATCTATGGCTACACCTTC. Translated: CASSFDGIYGYTF. Variable domain in full (rest from reference TRBV5-5 and TRBJ1-2): DAGVTQSPTHLIKTRGQQVTLRCSPISGHKSVSWYQQVLGQGPQFIFQYYEKEERGRGNFPDRFSARQFPNYSSELNVNALLLGDSALYLCASSFDGIYGYTFGSGTRLTVV.

The chain employs TRBV2 and TRBJ2-1; 7 bases match TRBD2. This CDR3 region has 11 residues. J was trimmed by 6 bases and V by 7 bases; bases with no gene match: 0. Germline loops: CDR1 SNHLY, CDR2 FYNNEI. CDR3 loop: CASTSGNEQFF. The DNA of the CDR3 is TGTGCCAGCACTAGCGGCAATGAGCAGTTCTTC.

For this clone: The identical CDR3 is also encoded by other nucleotide sequences in the sample. The gene calls are TRBV6-6 and TRBJ1-2; the D is unclear. Trimming removed 2 bases from V and 0 bases from J, with 7 bases in between. Per the germline V gene, CDR1 is MNHNY and CDR2 is SVGAGI (reference sequence). The CDR3 totals 14 residues. For the CDR3, the DNA is TGTGCCAGCAGTTACCGTCAGGCTAACTATGGCTACACCTTC. Translating it yields CASSYRQANYGYTF.

This clone was seen just once. The rearrangement joins TRBV5-1 to TRBJ2-7; TRBD1 is a possible D gene (6 bases). Germline V gene data show CDR1 as SGHRS and CDR2 as YFSETQ. The CDR3 has 15 amino acids. V shed 4 bases and J shed 3 bases, with 17 bases lying between them. CDR3 residues: CASSLRTANIYEQYF. Written as DNA, the CDR3 is TGCGCCAGCAGCCTACGGACAGCTAATATCTACGAGCAGTACTTC.

This chain connects TRBV19 to TRBJ2-2; 8 nucleotides agree with TRBD1. Germline V gene lookup returns CDR1 LNHDA and CDR2 SQIVND (reference sequence). V gave up 5 bases and J gave up 3 bases; unmatched junction bases: 5. The CDR3 is made up of 15 amino acids. For the CDR3, the DNA is TGTGCCAGTAGTTCTACAGGGGGTTACACCGGGGAGCTGTTTTTT. Translation gives CASSSTGGYTGELFF. Variable domain in full (rest from reference TRBV19 and TRBJ2-2): DGGITQSPKYLFRKEGQNVTLSCEQNLNHDAMYWYRQDPGQGLRLIYYSQIVNDFQKGDIAEGYSVSREKKESFPLTVTSAQKNPTAFYLCASSSTGGYTGELFFGEGSRLTVL.

The rearrangement uses TRBV6-4 and TRBJ2-7; TRBD1 is a possible D gene (6 bases). Germline assignment: CDR1 MRHNA and CDR2 SNTAGT. The CDR3 covers 13 residues. Trimming shortened V by 2 bases and J by 5 bases, and 10 bases separated the two germline ends. The CDR3 is CASSDGDTHEQYF. For the CDR3, the DNA is TGTGCCAGCAGTGACGGGGACACCCACGAGCAGTACTTC.

V is TRBV6-5 and J is TRBJ1-3; possibly TRBD1 for D (5 bases). Trimming removed 6 bases from V and 0 bases from J, with 12 bases in between. This CDR3 contains 15 residues. Per germline, CDR1 MNHEY and CDR2 SVGAGI. The CDR3 sequence is CASSGDHISGNTIYF. The CDR3 DNA follows: TGTGCCAGCAGCGGGGACCATATCTCTGGAAACACCATATATTTT.

The chain joins TRBV15 to TRBJ1-1; D is ambiguous. V lost 7 bases and J lost 1, with 13 bases in between. Germline loops: CDR1 LNHNV, CDR2 YYDKDF (reference sequence). This CDR3 is 14 amino acids long. The CDR3 region is CATIPWVGNTEAFF. CDR3 coding DNA: TGTGCCACCATCCCGTGGGTGGGGAACACTGAAGCTTTCTTT.

This clone was recorded only once. The chain couples TRBV28 to TRBJ2-7; D call uncertain. This CDR3 has 13 amino acids. The germline V gene encodes CDR1 MDHEN and CDR2 SYDVKM. The V end was cut by 6 bases, the J end by 5 bases, with 14 bases between. The DNA of the CDR3 is TGTGCCAGCAGCCCTTTTGGAGACCACGAGCAGTACTTC. Translation: CASSPFGDHEQYF.

The chain has TRBV3-1 (or the pseudogene TRBV3-2) and TRBJ2-5; 7 positions agree with TRBD2. CDR1 is LGHDT, CDR2 YNNKEL, per germline (reference sequence). V was pared by 4 bases and J by 4 bases, with 9 bases of the junction left unmatched. The CDR3 consists of 15 residues. Here the CDR3 DNA reads TGTGCCAGCAGCCCAAGCCTACCGGGGGGAGAGACCCAGTACTTC. It is translated as CASSPSLPGGETQYF.

The rearrangement uses TRBV9 and TRBJ1-3; D might be TRBD1 (5 bases). With 3 bases removed from V and 7 bases from J, the gap between germline ends came to 5 bases. CDR3 length: 11 amino acids. Germline V gives CDR1 SGDLS, CDR2 YYNGEE. The CDR3 nucleotides read TGTGCCAGCAGCGAGGGGAACACCATATATTTT. Translating gives CASSEGNTIYF.

The V gene is TRBV4-1, the J gene TRBJ1-1; D possibly corresponds to TRBD1 (6 bases). Germline loops: CDR1 MGHRA, CDR2 YSYEKL. V was cut by 4 bases and J by 1 base, with 7 bases left in between. This CDR3 comprises 13 residues. The CDR3 loop reads CASSRGQNTEAFF. The CDR3 DNA reads as TGCGCCAGCAGCCGGGGACAGAACACTGAAGCTTTCTTT.

This chain uses TRBV5-4 with TRBJ1-1; D is possibly TRBD1 (5 bases). The germline V and J ends were trimmed by 4 bases and 0 bases, with 13 bases remaining between them. Looked up from germline, CDR1 is SGHNT and CDR2 is YYREEE (reference sequence). CDR3 size: 15 residues. The CDR3: CASSTGGTMNTEAFF. The CDR3 coding sequence is TGTGCCAGCAGCACAGGAGGAACAATGAACACTGAAGCTTTCTTT.

The CDR3 DNA sequence: TGCAGCGTTCTCCAGGGACCCACCTACGAGCAGTACTTC. It is translated as CSVLQGPTYEQYF. V and J are TRBV29-1 and TRBJ2-7; D tentatively fits TRBD1 or TRBD2 (5 bases each). The CDR3 loop spans 13 amino acids. Trimming took 5 bases from V and 2 from J, leaving 13 bases between them. CDR1 is SQVTM and CDR2 is ANQGSEA in the germline V gene.

The CDR3 sequence: CASSLAVDRGNEQFF. DNA for the CDR3: TGCGCCAGCAGCTTGGCCGTGGACAGGGGCAATGAGCAGTTCTTC. This chain uses TRBV5-1 with TRBJ2-1; TRBD1 aligns across 9 bases. The V gene end was trimmed by 0 bases and the J gene end by 6 bases; junction bases not matched to a gene: 4. The CDR3 runs to 15 residues. Germline CDR1 reads SGHRS; CDR2 reads YFSETQ.

The rearrangement uses TRBV3-1 (or the pseudogene TRBV3-2) and TRBJ1-3, with TRBD1 identical over 12 bases. V lost 0 bases and J lost 4; bases outside the gene matches: 19. The CDR3 contains 22 residues. Per germline, CDR1 LGHDT and CDR2 YNNKEL (reference sequence). CDR3 in amino acids: CASSQDLGVGTGGQLVGNTIYF. The CDR3 nucleotides are TGTGCCAGCAGCCAAGACCTCGGAGTAGGGACAGGGGGCCAGTTGGTCGGAAACACCATATATTTT.

The gene calls are TRBV7-2 and TRBJ2-1; D is possibly TRBD2 (5 bases). Trimming pared 5 bases from V and 7 bases from J, leaving 12 bases between. The germline V gene has CDR1 SGHTA and CDR2 FQGNSA. The CDR3 sequence is 13 residues long. CDR3 DNA sequence: TGTGCCAGCAGCGAGGGCCGCACTAATGAGCAGTTCTTC. Protein product: CASSEGRTNEQFF.

The rearrangement joins TRBV6-2 or TRBV6-3 to TRBJ1-2; D remains unclear. Germline CDR1 MNHEY, CDR2 SVGEGT. This CDR3 contains 12 residues. V lost 0 bases and J lost 5, with 4 bases in between. In DNA form, the CDR3 reads TGTGCCAGCAGTTACTCGGGGTATGGCTACACCTTC. The encoded protein is CASSYSGYGYTF.

The genes are TRBV7-3 and TRBJ2-3; possible D gene TRBD1, 6 bases. Germline values: CDR1 SGHTA, CDR2 FQGTGA. With 2 bases removed from V and 1 base from J, the gap between germline ends came to 10 bases. The CDR3 loop spans 15 amino acids. The CDR3 nucleotides read TGTGCCAGCAGCTTACAGGGGTTTGGCACAGATACGCAGTATTTT. It codes for CASSLQGFGTDTQYF.

This chain links TRBV28 with TRBJ1-5; D is undetermined. Trimming removed 3 bases at V and 0 bases at J, with 9 bases between. Germline V gene lookup returns CDR1 MDHEN and CDR2 SYDVKM. CDR3 length: 15 amino acids. The CDR3 DNA is TGTGCCAGCAGTTTGGTCGCTCATAGCAATCAGCCCCAGCATTTT. It codes for CASSLVAHSNQPQHF.

This clone has a single count. The CDR3 DNA follows: TGTGCCAGCAGCCGCCCGGATGCCTATGGCTACACCTTC. Translation: CASSRPDAYGYTF. V and J are TRBV4-2 and TRBJ1-2; D call uncertain. Germline CDR1 and CDR2: LGHNA and YNFKEQ. The CDR3 is 13 amino acids. The V end lost 4 bases, the J end lost 4 bases, and 10 bases lay between the germline ends.

The chain links TRBV29-1 to TRBJ2-1; 10 bases align to TRBD2. This CDR3 contains 14 residues. The V and J ends lost 7 bases and 2 bases, in that order; junction bases with no gene match: 5. The germline V gene has CDR1 SQVTM and CDR2 ANQGSEA. The CDR3 loop is CSALAGGAYNEQFF. In nucleotides, the CDR3 is TGCAGCGCTTTAGCGGGAGGCGCCTACAATGAGCAGTTCTTC.

The gene calls are TRBV3-1 (or the pseudogene TRBV3-2) and TRBJ2-3, with TRBD2 matching 11 bases. The junction had 7 bases not matched to a gene; V was cut back by 5 bases and J by 0 bases. This CDR3 is 17 amino acids long. Germline-derived CDR1 and CDR2 are LGHDT and YNNKEL (reference sequence). The CDR3 DNA is TGTGCCAGCAGCAGACGGACTAGCGGGTCTAGCACAGATACGCAGTATTTT. Its translation is CASSRRTSGSSTDTQYF.